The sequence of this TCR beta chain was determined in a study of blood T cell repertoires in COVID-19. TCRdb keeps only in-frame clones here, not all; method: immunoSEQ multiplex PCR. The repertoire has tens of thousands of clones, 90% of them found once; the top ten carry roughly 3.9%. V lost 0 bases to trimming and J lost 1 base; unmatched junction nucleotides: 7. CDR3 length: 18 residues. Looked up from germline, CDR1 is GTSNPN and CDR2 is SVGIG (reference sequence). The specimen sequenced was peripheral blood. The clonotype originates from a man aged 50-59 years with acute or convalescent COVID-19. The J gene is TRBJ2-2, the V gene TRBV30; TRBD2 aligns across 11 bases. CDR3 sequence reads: CAWSVILAGGGNTGELFF. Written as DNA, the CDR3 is TGTGCCTGGAGTGTAATCCTAGCGGGAGGAGGGAACACCGGGGAGCTGTTTTTT.